Below are 18 T cell receptor beta chains sequenced from a single sample in a study of molecular identifiers for immune sequencing clone quantification (dated by TCRdb to the late 2010s). The library was obtained by PCR. These reads were obtained on an Illumina HiSeq 4000. TCRdb itself trimmed the public reads at Q25 with fastp, ran MiXCR and retained productive beta chains. Every CDR3 protein is listed once, alongside the most common genes and DNA of its rows. Present in this sample are some 650,000 distinct CDR3 sequences, 15% to 20% of which were seen just once. The top ten hold 0.7% to 1% of the sample. The source material was naive CD8+ T cells from blood, with Jurkat cell RNA spiked in. The sample's cell subset or site, from its label and the paper: FACS-sorted CD8+CD4-CCR7+CD45RA+ naive T cells. These receptors all stem from a human donor in good health. Some libraries in this study had Jurkat cell RNA spiked in.

The chain joins TRBV7-9 to TRBJ2-2; maybe TRBD1 (6 bases). The germline V and J ends were trimmed by 3 bases and 4 bases, with 12 bases remaining between them. The CDR3 length is 15 residues. CDR1 and CDR2 (germline): SEHNR, FQNEAQ (reference sequence). CDR3 sequence reads: CASSFLQGATGELFF. The DNA of the CDR3 is TGTGCCAGCAGCTTTTTACAGGGTGCCACCGGGGAGCTGTTTTTT. Together with reference TRBV7-9 and TRBJ2-2, the CDR3 gives the full variable domain: DTGVSQNPRHKITKRGQNVTFRCDPISEHNRLYWYRQTLGQGPEFLTYFQNEAQLEKSRLLSDRFSAERPKGSFSTLEIQRTEQGDSAMYLCASSFLQGATGELFFGEGSRLTVL.

The rearrangement joins TRBV27 to TRBJ1-1; D unclear. CDR3 length: 13 amino acids. Germline-derived CDR1 and CDR2 are MNHEY and SMNVEV (reference sequence). V gave up 7 bases and J gave up 4 bases, with 13 bases separating them. In nucleotides, the CDR3 is TGTGCCAGCATGGTTCGGGGAGGCACTGAAGCTTTCTTT. It is translated as CASMVRGGTEAFF.

The V call is TRBV4-3, the J call TRBJ2-1; 8 nucleotides line up with TRBD2. This CDR3 contains 16 residues. The germline V gene encodes CDR1 LGHNA and CDR2 YSLEER. With 0 bases clipped from V and 1 base from J, the junction kept 2 bases outside the gene matches. CDR3 sequence (DNA): TGCGCCAGCAGCCAAGAAGCGGGAGCGTCCTACAATGAGCAGTTCTTC. Translated: CASSQEAGASYNEQFF.

This clonotype occurred a few times. The chain joins TRBV28 to TRBJ2-7; 9 bases match TRBD1. The CDR3 is 16 amino acids. V shed 4 bases and J 3 bases; nucleotides not matched to a gene: 10. Germline CDR1 MDHEN, CDR2 SYDVKM. The CDR3 region has the DNA TGTGCCAGCAGTTCAATTAACAGGGGGCGCATCTACGAGCAGTACTTC. Translated, it gives CASSSINRGRIYEQYF.

Note on this clonotype: A junction end diverges from the germline sequence, so it may reflect a read error. The chain joins TRBV27 to TRBJ2-7, with D possibly called TRBD1 or TRBD2 (6 bases each). Germline values: CDR1 MNHEY, CDR2 SMNVEV (reference sequence). The CDR3 is made up of 14 amino acids. CDR3 nucleotide sequence: TGTGCCGGCAGTTTATGGGCCGGGGGCACCGAGCAGTACTTC. It specifies CAGSLWAGGTEQYF.

This clonotype was detected many times. The gene calls are TRBV7-2 and TRBJ2-2, with D perhaps matching TRBD2 (6 bases). The germline V gene encodes CDR1 SGHTA and CDR2 FQGNSA. The germline V and J ends were trimmed by 5 bases and 4 bases, with 17 bases remaining between them. CDR3 length: 16 residues. In DNA, the CDR3 is TGTGCCAGCAGCCCGCTGACTAGTCAGGGCACCGGGGAGCTGTTTTTT. Translated, it gives CASSPLTSQGTGELFF. The full variable domain, its missing parts supplied by reference TRBV7-2 and TRBJ2-2, is GAGVSQSPSNKVTEKGKDVELRCDPISGHTALYWYRQSLGQGLEFLIYFQGNSAPDKSGLPSDRFSAERTGGSVSTLTIQRTQQEDSAVYLCASSPLTSQGTGELFFGEGSRLTVL.

CDR3 in DNA: TGTGCCAGCAGCCCTAGGACTAGCGGGACCGCCTCCTACGAGCAGTACTTC. Amino acids: CASSPRTSGTASYEQYF. The genes are TRBV7-6 and TRBJ2-7, with TRBD2 matching over 12 bases. Germline CDR1 SGHVS, CDR2 FNYEAQ. Trimming took 5 bases from V and 0 from J; bases not matched to a gene: 8. There are 17 residues in the CDR3.

V is TRBV5-6 and J is TRBJ1-2; the match to TRBD1 covers 8 bases. This CDR3 comprises 15 residues. V shed 5 bases and J 5 bases; nucleotides not matched to a gene: 11. The germline V gene has CDR1 SGHDT and CDR2 YYEEEE. The CDR3 DNA follows: TGTGCCAGCAGACGTGGACAGGGTCATGGTTATGGCTACACCTTC. This codes for CASRRGQGHGYGYTF.

At least ten counts were recorded for this clonotype. V is TRBV30 and J is TRBJ2-7; TRBD1 agrees at 8 bases. Looked up from germline, CDR1 is GTSNPN and CDR2 is SVGIG (reference sequence). Trimming cost V 1 base and J 2 bases; bases outside gene matches: 4. The CDR3 sequence is 14 residues long. The CDR3, as DNA: TGTGCCTGGAGTGGCGGACAGGGAGCCTACGAGCAGTACTTC. This sequence encodes CAWSGGQGAYEQYF.

This clonotype came up many times. The rearrangement uses TRBV12-5 and TRBJ2-3, with D uncertain. V lost 1 base to trimming and J lost 4 bases, with 6 bases between them. Germline V gene sequence: CDR1 LGHNT, CDR2 FRNRAP. The CDR3 totals 13 residues. The CDR3 spells CASGLGRADTQYF. For the CDR3, the DNA is TGTGCTAGTGGTTTGGGTCGAGCAGATACGCAGTATTTT.

Notes on this clonotype: This could be a read error, since a much larger clone is one nucleotide away. The conserved final phenylalanine or tryptophan is absent from the CDR3, which likely points to a read error. This chain links TRBV4-2 with TRBJ1-1, with TRBD1 as a possible D gene (5 bases). V was clipped by 0 bases and J by 4 bases, with 18 bases between them. CDR1 LGHNA and CDR2 YNFKEQ come from the germline V gene. This CDR3 spans 17 amino acids. The CDR3: CASSQEGEGRLGTEAFS. The CDR3 DNA follows: TGTGCCAGCAGCCAAGAAGGGGAGGGGAGGTTAGGCACTGAAGCTTTCTCT.

This clonotype showed up many times. This rearrangement joins TRBV7-9 to TRBJ2-7; 7 bases align to TRBD1. Trimming at V came to 3 bases and at J to 0 bases, leaving 5 bases not matched to a gene. This CDR3 is built from 15 residues. CDR1 is SEHNR and CDR2 is FQNEAQ in the germline V gene (reference sequence). DNA for the CDR3: TGTGCCAGCAGCTTTGGACAGGCCCGCTCCTACGAGCAGTACTTC. Translating gives CASSFGQARSYEQYF.

This clonotype was counted at least ten times. The chain employs TRBV21-1 and TRBJ1-5. TRBV21-1 is given as a pseudogene. The CDR3 loop spans 13 amino acids. CDR3 loop: CASPFGTDQPQHF. The CDR3 DNA reads as TGTGCCAGCCCGTTTGGAACCGATCAGCCCCAGCATTTT.

In regard to this clonotype: One base away lies a much larger clone, so this may be a sequencing read error. The CDR3 loop reads CASSHDWTSFDNEQFF. In DNA, the CDR3 is TGCGCCAGCAGCCATGATTGGACTAGCTTCGACAATGAGCAGTTCTTC. This chain links TRBV4-1 with TRBJ2-1; 8 bases are shared with TRBD2. Germline assignment: CDR1 MGHRA and CDR2 YSYEKL. This CDR3 has 16 residues. Germline trimming cut 3 bases from V and 5 bases from J; bases unmatched to any gene: 9.

This clonotype was picked up many times. The rearrangement uses TRBV6-6 and TRBJ2-3; a weak D match, TRBD2 (7 bases). The CDR3 contains 14 residues. V was shortened by 3 bases and J by 5 bases, with 12 bases between the two germline ends. The germline V gene has CDR1 MNHNY and CDR2 SVGAGI (reference sequence). CDR3 sequence reads: CASSYRGARDTQYF. CDR3 DNA sequence: TGTGCCAGCAGTTATCGGGGGGCTAGAGATACGCAGTATTTT.

This clonotype has ten or more counts. The chain is built from TRBV5-1 and TRBJ1-1; 9 nucleotides match TRBD1. The CDR3 consists of 14 residues. With 4 bases clipped from V and 5 bases from J, the junction kept 6 bases outside the gene matches. Germline CDR1 and CDR2: SGHRS and YFSETQ. The CDR3 DNA reads as TGCGCCAGCAGCGTACGACAGGGGGATACTGAAGCTTTCTTT. It yields the protein CASSVRQGDTEAFF.

In its sample, this clonotype was seen many times. The J gene is TRBJ2-5, the V gene TRBV6-5; either TRBD1 or TRBD2 may fit D (5 bases each). V lost 5 bases, J lost 1 base, and 14 bases lay in between. The CDR3 extends over 15 amino acids. Germline lookup yields CDR1 MNHEY and CDR2 SVGAGI. Here the CDR3 reads CASSRSWGSQETQYF. In nucleotides, the CDR3 is TGTGCCAGCAGTCGTTCTTGGGGGAGCCAAGAGACCCAGTACTTC.

This clonotype was recorded at least ten times. This chain joins TRBV27 and TRBJ1-1; a possible D gene is TRBD1 (5 bases). The CDR3 covers 13 residues. V was cut by 3 bases and J by 1 base, with 6 bases left in between. Germline loops: CDR1 MNHEY, CDR2 SMNVEV (reference sequence). CDR3 nucleotide sequence: TGTGCCAGCAGTTTTCAGGGGAACACTGAAGCTTTCTTT. Amino acids: CASSFQGNTEAFF.